This TCR beta chain was observed in a study of siplizumab effects on memory and regulatory T cells. This clone was detected only once. Its specificity is unknown. CDR1 and CDR2 (germline): SGHAT, FQNNGV. The CDR3 length is 15 residues. J was trimmed by 3 bases and V by 5 bases; bases with no gene match: 9. Findings and limits, study-wide: Left unconfirmed was the suppressive function of proliferating Tregs from siplizumab cultures. A minor fraction of alloreactive clones, and no more, mapped to unstimulated subsets. Treatment with siplizumab left mappable alloreactive CD4+ clones averaging roughly 69% Treg-derived, compared with approximately 25% in controls. Many proliferating CD4+ or CD8+ clones remained unclassified. Roughly 75-96% of them could not be assigned either a naive or a memory phenotype.

Clones were sequenced by immunoSEQ multiplex PCR, and TCRdb holds only the in-frame ones, with some missing. The sample has more than 75,000 clones; over 85% are singletons. The sequence was obtained from a human donor in good health. Specimen: CD8+ T cells sorted from blood. The chain combines TRBV11-2 with TRBJ2-5; 7 bases match TRBD2. The CDR3 DNA reads as TGTGCCAGCAGCAAAAGCGGGACGCTAGAAGAGACCCAGTACTTC. Translated, it gives CASSKSGTLEETQYF.